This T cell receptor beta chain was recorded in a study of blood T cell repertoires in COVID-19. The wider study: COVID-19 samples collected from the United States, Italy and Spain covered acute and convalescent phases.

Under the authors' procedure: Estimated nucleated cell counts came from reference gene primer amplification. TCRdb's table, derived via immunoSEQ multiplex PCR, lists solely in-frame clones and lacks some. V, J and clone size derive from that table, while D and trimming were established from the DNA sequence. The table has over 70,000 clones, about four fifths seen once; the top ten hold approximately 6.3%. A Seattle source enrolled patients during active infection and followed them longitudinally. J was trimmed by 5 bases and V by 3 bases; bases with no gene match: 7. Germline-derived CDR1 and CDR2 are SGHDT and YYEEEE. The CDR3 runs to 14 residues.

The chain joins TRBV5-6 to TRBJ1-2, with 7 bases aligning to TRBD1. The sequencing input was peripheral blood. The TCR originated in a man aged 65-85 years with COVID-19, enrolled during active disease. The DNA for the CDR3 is TGTGCCAGCAGCTGGGGAGACAGGGTTTATGGCTACACCTTC. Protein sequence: CASSWGDRVYGYTF.